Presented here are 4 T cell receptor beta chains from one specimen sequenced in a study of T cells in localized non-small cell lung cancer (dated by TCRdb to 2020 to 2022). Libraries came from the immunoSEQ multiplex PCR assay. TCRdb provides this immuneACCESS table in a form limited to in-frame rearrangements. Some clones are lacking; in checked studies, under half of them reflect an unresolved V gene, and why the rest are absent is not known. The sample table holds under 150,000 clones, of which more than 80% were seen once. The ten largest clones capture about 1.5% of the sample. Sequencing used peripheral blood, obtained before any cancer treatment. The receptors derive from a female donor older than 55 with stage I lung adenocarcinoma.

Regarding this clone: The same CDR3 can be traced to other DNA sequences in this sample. The CDR3 region has the DNA TGCGCCAGCAGCTTAGACACAGATACGCAGTATTTT. Encoded protein: CASSLDTDTQYF. The chain recombines TRBV5-1 with TRBJ2-3; D unresolved. This CDR3 spans 12 amino acids. Germline V gene sequence: CDR1 SGHRS, CDR2 YFSETQ. V shed 2 bases and J shed 2 bases, with 3 bases lying between them.

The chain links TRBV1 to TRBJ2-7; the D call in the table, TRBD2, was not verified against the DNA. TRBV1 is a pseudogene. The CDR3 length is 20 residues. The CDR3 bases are TGCACCAGCAGCCAAGATGGTGGGACTAGCGGGCCTGCGAGCTCCTACGAGCAGTACTTC. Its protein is CTSSQDGGTSGPASSYEQYF.

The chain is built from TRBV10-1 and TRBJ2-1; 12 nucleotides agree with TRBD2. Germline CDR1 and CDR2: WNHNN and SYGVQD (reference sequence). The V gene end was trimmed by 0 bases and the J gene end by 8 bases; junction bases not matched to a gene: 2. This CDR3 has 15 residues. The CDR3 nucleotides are TGCGCCAGCAGTGAGTCGCTAGCGGGAGGGGATGAGCAGTTCTTC. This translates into CASSESLAGGDEQFF.

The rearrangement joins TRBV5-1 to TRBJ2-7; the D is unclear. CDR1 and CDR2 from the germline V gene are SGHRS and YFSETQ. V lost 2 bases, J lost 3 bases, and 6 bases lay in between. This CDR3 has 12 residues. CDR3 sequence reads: CASSFAGYEQYF. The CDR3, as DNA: TGCGCCAGCAGCTTTGCCGGCTACGAGCAGTACTTC.